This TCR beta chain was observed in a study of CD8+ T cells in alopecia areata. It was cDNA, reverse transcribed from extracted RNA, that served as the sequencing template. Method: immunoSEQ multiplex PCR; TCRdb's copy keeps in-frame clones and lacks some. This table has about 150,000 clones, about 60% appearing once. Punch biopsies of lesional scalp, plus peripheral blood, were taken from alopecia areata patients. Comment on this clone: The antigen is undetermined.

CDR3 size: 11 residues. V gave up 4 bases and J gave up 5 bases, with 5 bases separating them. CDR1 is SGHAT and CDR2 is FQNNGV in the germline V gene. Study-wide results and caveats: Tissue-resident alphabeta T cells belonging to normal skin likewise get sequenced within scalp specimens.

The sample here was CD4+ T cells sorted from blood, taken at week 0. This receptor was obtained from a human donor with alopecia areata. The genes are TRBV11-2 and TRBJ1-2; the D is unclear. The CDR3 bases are TGTGCCAGCAGCTCAGAGTATGGCTACACCTTC. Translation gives CASSSEYGYTF.